The 13 T cell receptor beta chains presented below share a single source sample, sequenced in a study of a mutant IDH1 vaccine in newly diagnosed glioma. For these receptors, no antigen is known. Time point specified: week 5, during vaccination. Every single dose of the vaccine, 300 ug of mutant IDH1 20-mer peptide, came with topical imiquimod. Assay used: immunoSEQ multiplex PCR; TCRdb lists only in-frame clones, some missing. Of tens of thousands of clones in the sample, 70% to 85% were seen once. Here the sequenced sample was PBMCs, taken from a glioma patient whose treatment included an IDH1 peptide vaccine. These receptors all stem from a middle-aged man with glioma. Some clones in this sample may be carry-over from other donors' samples.

This sequence joins TRBV6-4 and TRBJ2-2; D perhaps matches TRBD2 (5 bases). The germline gives CDR1 MRHNA, CDR2 SNTAGT. Trimming left V 0 bases short and J 7 bases short, with 15 bases between. This CDR3 is built from 16 residues. The CDR3 protein is CASSDSTTRDVGELFF. CDR3 nucleotide sequence: TGTGCCAGCAGTGACTCGACTACCCGAGATGTCGGGGAGCTGTTTTTT.

CDR3 protein: CASADRRSPGTENTGELFF. DNA for the CDR3: TGTGCCAGCGCAGATCGACGGAGTCCGGGGACGGAGAACACCGGGGAGCTGTTTTTT. The V call is TRBV7-3, the J call TRBJ2-2, with D perhaps TRBD1 or TRBD2 (5 bases each). Deletions cut 8 bases from V and 1 base from J, with 26 bases between. From germline, CDR1 is SGHTA and CDR2 FQGTGA. The CDR3 consists of 19 residues.

V gene TRBV25-1 combines with J gene TRBJ2-4, with TRBD1 matching over 9 bases. V lost 4 bases, J lost 4 bases, and 5 bases stayed unmatched. The CDR3 is made up of 15 amino acids. The germline V gene encodes CDR1 MGHDK and CDR2 SYGVNS. CDR3 loop: CASSGGDREKNIQYF. The CDR3 DNA reads as TGTGCCAGCAGTGGCGGGGACAGGGAAAAAAACATTCAGTACTTC.

The chain couples TRBV7-9 to TRBJ1-2; 8 positions agree with TRBD1. There are 14 residues in the CDR3. Germline V CDR1 and CDR2: SEHNR, FQNEAQ (reference sequence). Losses at the gene ends were 1 base for V and 8 bases for J; bases not matched to a gene: 6. This chain's CDR3 is CASSLGTGYQGYTF. CDR3 sequence (DNA): TGTGCCAGCAGCTTAGGGACAGGGTATCAAGGCTACACCTTC.

This chain connects TRBV7-9 to TRBJ2-4, with a tentative D call TRBD2 (7 bases). Per the germline V gene, CDR1 is SEHNR and CDR2 is FQNEAQ (reference sequence). Trimming left V 5 bases short and J 5 bases short, with 16 bases between. This CDR3 is built from 15 residues. The CDR3, as DNA: TGTGCCAGCAGCCAGAGGGGGGGCAAGGAAAACATTCAGTACTTC. Protein product: CASSQRGGKENIQYF.

This chain links TRBV5-4 with TRBJ1-2; D not resolved. The CDR3 has 13 amino acids. The V gene's germline CDR1 is SGHNT and CDR2 YYREEE (reference sequence). V shed 0 bases and J shed 8 bases, with 11 bases lying between them. In DNA, the CDR3 is TGTGCCAGCAGCTTGGTGACCCTTCGAGGCTACACCTTC. Translating it yields CASSLVTLRGYTF.

The chain has TRBV7-8 and TRBJ2-3, with a possible D match to TRBD1 (6 bases). Trimming shortened V by 5 bases and J by 5 bases, and 17 bases separated the two germline ends. Germline V lookup: CDR1 SGHVS, CDR2 FQNEAQ. This CDR3 comprises 15 residues. CDR3 in DNA: TGTGCCAGCAGCGTCTCCACAGGGTACGGAGATACGCAGTATTTT. As protein: CASSVSTGYGDTQYF. Full variable domain (rest looked up from reference TRBV7-8 and TRBJ2-3): GAGVSQSPRYKVAKRGQDVALRCDPISGHVSLFWYQQALGQGPEFLTYFQNEAQLDKSGLPSDRFFAERPEGSVSTLKIQRTQQEDSAVYLCASSVSTGYGDTQYFGPGTRLTVL.

The gene calls are TRBV2 and TRBJ2-7; a weak D match, TRBD1 (6 bases). Germline V gene lookup returns CDR1 SNHLY and CDR2 FYNNEI. The CDR3 runs 14 residues. V was cut by 7 bases and J by 1 base, with 14 bases left in between. CDR3: CASTAQGRSYEQYF. The DNA of the CDR3 is TGTGCCAGCACTGCACAGGGAAGGTCCTACGAGCAGTACTTC.

The chain employs TRBV4-3 and TRBJ2-1; D possibly uses TRBD1 or TRBD2 (5 bases each). Trimming stripped 3 bases from V and 0 bases from J, with 12 bases between. The germline V gene has CDR1 LGHNA and CDR2 YSLEER. The CDR3 runs to 16 residues. The CDR3 region has the DNA TGCGCCAGCAGCCAGGGGGACCTGGGCTCCTACAATGAGCAGTTCTTC. Translating gives CASSQGDLGSYNEQFF.

This chain connects TRBV15 to TRBJ1-6; no definite D call. This CDR3 comprises 12 residues. The ends were cut back, 0 bases at V and 9 bases at J, with 3 bases in the middle. Germline CDR1 and CDR2: LNHNV and YYDKDF (reference sequence). The CDR3 DNA reads as TGTGCCACCAGCAGAGATGTTTCACCCCTCCACTTT. Translating it yields CATSRDVSPLHF.

The J gene is TRBJ2-2, the V gene TRBV29-1; TRBD1 matches 8 bases. J lost 0 bases, V lost 7 bases, and 4 bases had no gene match. Germline V lookup: CDR1 SQVTM, CDR2 ANQGSEA. The CDR3 is made up of 14 amino acids. The CDR3 sequence is CSAPGGANTGELFF. CDR3 nucleotides: TGCAGCGCCCCAGGGGGCGCGAACACCGGGGAGCTGTTTTTT.

The CDR3 is CASSPPTGGRYEQYF. The CDR3 DNA is TGTGCCAGCTCACCACCGACAGGGGGCAGGTACGAGCAGTACTTC. The chain carries TRBV18 and TRBJ2-7; TRBD1 agrees at 10 bases. This CDR3 is built from 15 residues. The germline gives CDR1 KGHSH, CDR2 LQKENI. V shed 0 bases, J shed 4 bases, and the junction held 3 bases outside the gene matches.

There are a few counts of this clone. The chain combines TRBV14 with TRBJ1-2; TRBD1 aligns across 12 bases. CDR3 length: 15 amino acids. CDR1 is SGHDN, CDR2 FVKESK, per germline. V trimming: 3 bases; J trimming: 7 bases; junction bases outside the gene matches: 6. CDR3 amino acids: CASSQLGQGAGGYTF. Here the CDR3 DNA reads TGTGCCAGCAGCCAGCTGGGACAGGGGGCCGGTGGCTACACCTTC.